This T cell receptor (beta chain) was profiled in a study of blood T cell repertoires in COVID-19. Study details: Samples representing acute and convalescent COVID-19 were sourced from the United States, Italy and Spain.

Sequencing was performed with immunoSEQ multiplex PCR; in TCRdb, only in-frame clones are kept and a portion is missing. The sample records 100,000 to 150,000 clones, about 86% being singletons. Participants were aged 18 to 89 years from 20 to 30 US areas. Cohort 3 donors were reported recovered after two negative PCRs, clearance, or symptom resolution. Sequencing was performed on PBMCs or T cells enriched from blood (not recorded which). The TCR sequence derives from a woman in her forties or fifties who had recovered from COVID-19.

The CDR3: CASSIAGQGNQPQHF. The CDR3 nucleotides read TGTGCCAGTAGTATCGCGGGACAGGGGAATCAGCCCCAGCATTTT. The chain links TRBV19 to TRBJ1-5, with 10 bases that match TRBD1. This CDR3 spans 15 amino acids. Trimming at V came to 3 bases and at J to 4 bases, leaving 3 bases not matched to a gene. CDR1 is LNHDA and CDR2 is SQIVND in the germline V gene (reference sequence).